Sequencing of this TCR beta chain was carried out in a study of T cell responses to AZD1222 COVID-19 vaccine. TCRdb keeps only in-frame clones here, not all; method: immunoSEQ multiplex PCR. The sample has 150,000 or so clones, about 92% seen once. The junction had 1 base not matched to a gene; V was cut back by 1 base and J by 4 bases. The germline V gene encodes CDR1 SGHRS and CDR2 YFSETQ. CDR3 size: 14 residues. The receptor was derived from an adult in good health. The V and J genes are TRBV5-1 and TRBJ2-1; 8 positions match TRBD2. Source: peripheral blood, taken on day 0 of AZD1222 vaccination. CDR3 sequence: CASSLSGGYNEQFF. Here the CDR3 DNA reads TGCGCCAGCAGCTTGAGCGGGGGTTACAATGAGCAGTTCTTC.